These T cell receptor beta chains were read from a single sample in a study of T cells after yellow fever vaccination. A single record per CDR3 protein comes from TCRdb applying MiXCR to the 5' RACE reads. The sample lists about 340,000 distinct CDR3 sequences, about 4% seen once, with 20% to 25% in the top ten. The sample in question was PBMCs, obtained 5 days after the yellow fever booster vaccination. These receptors all come from a man between 18 and 35 years old who received the YFV17D yellow fever vaccine. Both conserved end residues are part of each CDR3. A D gene is named only where the DNA matches it firmly. Expanded clones are given a class, and other clones once, few, many or no size at all.

J | size | D | length | V | DNA | CDR3
TRBJ2-7 | . | . | 9 | TRBV6-5 | TGTGCCAGCGGGTACGAGCAGTACTTC | CASGYEQYF
TRBJ1-1 | . | . | 12 | TRBV5-1 | TGCGCCAGCAGCTGGGGGTGCACTGAAGCTTTCTTT | CASSWGCTEAFF
TRBJ1-1 | . | . | 12 | TRBV2 | TGTGCCAGCAGTGGGGAGTACACTGAAGCTTTCTTT | CASSGEYTEAFF
TRBJ2-3 | . | . | 17 | TRBV20-1 | TGCAGTGCTACTACCCCTGTCCGGACCCTTAGCACAGATACGCAGTATTTT | CSATTPVRTLSTDTQYF
TRBJ2-2 | few | TRBD1 | 18 | TRBV2 | TGTGCCAGCAGCGACGACAGGGGAAAGGGTTTTCGAACCGGGGAGCTGTTTTTT | CASSDDRGKGFRTGELFF
TRBJ1-1 | many | . | 13 | TRBV5-1 | TGCGCCAGCAGCCCCGCAAGGGGGACTGAAGCTTTCTTT | CASSPARGTEAFF
TRBJ1-2 | few | . | 15 | TRBV29-1 | TGCAGCGTTGAAGGGCCCTGGGGAGATAACTATGGCTACACCTTC | CSVEGPWGDNYGYTF
TRBJ2-7 | many | TRBD2 | 14 | TRBV4-3 | TGCGCCAGCAGCCAAGTAACGGGAGGCGACGAGCAGTACTTC | CASSQVTGGDEQYF
TRBJ1-4 | . | . | 16 | TRBV7-9 | TGTGCCAGCAGCTTAGCGCTCGGGCAGTTTAATGAAAAACTGTTTTTT | CASSLALGQFNEKLFF
TRBJ2-3 | many | TRBD2 | 15 | TRBV20-1 | TGCAGTGCTCCCCCCGGGGGGGGCGGCACAGATACGCAGTATTTT | CSAPPGGGGTDTQYF
TRBJ1-1 | many | TRBD1 | 17 | TRBV27 | TGTGCCAGCTTCACAGCAGGGGGTTTCGGGGGCGCCACTGAAGCTTTCTTT | CASFTAGGFGGATEAFF
TRBJ1-1 | few | TRBD1 | 13 | TRBV2 | TGTGCCAGCAGTGGACAGGGGGCGCCTGAAGCTTTCTTT | CASSGQGAPEAFF
TRBJ1-6 | few | . | 12 | TRBV5-6 | TGTGCCAGCAGTTACGACTATTCACCCCTCCACTTT | CASSYDYSPLHF
TRBJ2-3 | few | . | 11 | TRBV28 | TGTGCCAGCAGTACCTCAGATACGCAGTATTTT | CASSTSDTQYF
TRBJ2-3 | . | TRBD2 | 14 | TRBV20-1 | TGCAGTGCTACCACTAGCGGGGGAACAGATACGCAGTATTTT | CSATTSGGTDTQYF
TRBJ2-4 | many | TRBD1 | 16 | TRBV20-1 | TGCAGTGCTAGAGATCTACCGGGGCAGGGGGCATACATTCAGTACTTC | CSARDLPGQGAYIQYF
TRBJ1-5 | many | . | 13 | TRBV7-2 | TGTGCCAGCAGCTTAGAGATGAGTCAGCCCCAGCATTTT | CASSLEMSQPQHF
TRBJ1-1 | few | TRBD1 | 16 | TRBV2 | TGTGCCAGCAGCCTCCGGGACAGGGGATGGGGTACTGAAGCTTTCTTT | CASSLRDRGWGTEAFF
TRBJ1-5 | many | . | 13 | TRBV20-1 | TGCAGTGCTAGCGGGGCCCAGGGTCAGCCCCAGCATTTT | CSASGAQGQPQHF
TRBJ1-5 | few | . | 13 | TRBV10-3 | TGTGCCATCAGTGATGGTAGCAATCAGCCCCAGCATTTT | CAISDGSNQPQHF
TRBJ1-1 | . | . | 10 | TRBV6-5 | TGTGCCAGCGGGAGGGTTCGGGCTTTCTTT | CASGRVRAFF
TRBJ2-1 | few | . | 17 | TRBV6-5 | TGTGCCAGCAGCCCCCCGGGCGCGATGAGCTCCTACAATGAGCAGTTCTTC | CASSPPGAMSSYNEQFF
TRBJ1-2 | . | TRBD1 | 15 | TRBV4-3 | TGCGCCAGCAGCCATACGGACAGGGGACGCAATGGCTACACCTTC | CASSHTDRGRNGYTF
TRBJ2-1 | . | TRBD1 | 16 | TRBV11-3 | TGTGCCAGCAGCCCACGGACAGGGAACATCTACAATGAGCAGTTCTTC | CASSPRTGNIYNEQFF
TRBJ1-1 | few | . | 14 | TRBV5-5 | TGTGCCAGCAGCGGGGGCAGCTGGAACACTGAAGCTTTCTTT | CASSGGSWNTEAFF
TRBJ1-1 | . | . | 17 | TRBV4-1 | TGCGCCAGCAGCCCGCGGAAGGACTTACTCATGAACACTGAAGCTTTCTTT | CASSPRKDLLMNTEAFF